This T cell receptor beta chain was obtained from a study of control samples from healthy donors and cancer patients. Produced via immunoSEQ multiplex PCR; TCRdb's table is partial and in-frame only. The data hold 70,000 to 90,000 clones, with around 94% observed a single time. V was clipped by 4 bases and J by 3 bases; unmatched bases: 7. Germline lookup yields CDR1 SGHNT and CDR2 YYREEE (reference sequence). There are 15 residues in the CDR3. The sequence was obtained from a woman in her thirties or forties in good health. Sequences were obtained from blood. The chain joins TRBV5-4 to TRBJ2-7; 10 bases are shared with TRBD2. CDR3 DNA: TGTGCCAGCAGCCCACCCGCTAGCGGGAGCTACGAGCAGTACTTC. Translation gives CASSPPASGSYEQYF.